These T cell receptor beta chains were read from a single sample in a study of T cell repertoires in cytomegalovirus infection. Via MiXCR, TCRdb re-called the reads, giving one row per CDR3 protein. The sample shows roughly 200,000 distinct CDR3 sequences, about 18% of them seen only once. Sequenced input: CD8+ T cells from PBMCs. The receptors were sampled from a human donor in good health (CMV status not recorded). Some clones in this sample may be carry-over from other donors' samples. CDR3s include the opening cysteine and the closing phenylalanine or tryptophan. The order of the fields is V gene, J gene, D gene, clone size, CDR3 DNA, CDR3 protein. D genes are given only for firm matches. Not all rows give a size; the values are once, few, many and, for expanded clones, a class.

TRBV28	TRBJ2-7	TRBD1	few	TGTGCCAGCAGTTTAGGGACAGGGGGCGGCTACGAGCAGTACTTC	CASSLGTGGGYEQYF
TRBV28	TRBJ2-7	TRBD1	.	TGTGCCAGCAGTTTAGCGGTCGGGACAGGGGGATACGAGCAGTACTTC	CASSLAVGTGGYEQYF
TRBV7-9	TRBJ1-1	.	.	TGTGCCAGCAGCTCCCGGGAACCTCTACTAGGCACTGAAGCTTTCTTT	CASSSREPLLGTEAFF
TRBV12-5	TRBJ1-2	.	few	TGTGCTAGTGGCCCGGGGACGGCTAACTATGGCTACACCTTC	CASGPGTANYGYTF
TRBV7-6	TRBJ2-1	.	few	TGTGCCAGCAGCTTATCTCTAGACAATGAGCAGTTCTTC	CASSLSLDNEQFF
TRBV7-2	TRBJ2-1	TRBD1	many	TGTGCCAGCACATCTACAGGGGACTACAATGAGCAGTTCTTC	CASTSTGDYNEQFF
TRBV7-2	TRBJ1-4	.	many	TGTGCCAGCAGCTTATACTTGGGGGGAGATGAAAAACTGTTTTTT	CASSLYLGGDEKLFF
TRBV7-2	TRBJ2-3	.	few	TGTGCCAGCAGCCTCTCAGGGGAGGGGAGGATAACAGATACGCAGTATTTT	CASSLSGEGRITDTQYF
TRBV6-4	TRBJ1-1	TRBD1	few	TGTGCCAGCAGCCTGACAGGGGGCAACACTGAAGCTTTCTTT	CASSLTGGNTEAFF
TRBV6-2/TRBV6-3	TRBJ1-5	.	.	TGTGCCAGCAGTTACCCTCCGAGGCAGAGCAATCAGCCCCAGCATTTT	CASSYPPRQSNQPQHF
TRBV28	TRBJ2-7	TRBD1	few	TGTGCCAGCAGTTCCCAGACAGGGCCGGGAAACGAGCAGTACTTC	CASSSQTGPGNEQYF
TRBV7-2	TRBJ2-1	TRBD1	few	TGTGCCAGCCTTGACCGGGACAGGGGGCGGGGTGAGCAGTTCTTC	CASLDRDRGRGEQFF
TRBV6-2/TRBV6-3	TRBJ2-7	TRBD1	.	TGTGCCAGCAGCCTAATCCCGGGACAGGGCTACTACGAGCAGTACTTC	CASSLIPGQGYYEQYF
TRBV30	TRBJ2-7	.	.	TGTGCCTGGAGTGTACTGGGATTCCCCTACGAGCAGTACTTC	CAWSVLGFPYEQYF
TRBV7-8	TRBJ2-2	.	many	TGTGCCAGCAGCCCTTCGACGACCCTGCTAGCCGGGGAGCTGTTTTTT	CASSPSTTLLAGELFF
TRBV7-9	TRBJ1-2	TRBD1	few	TGTGCCAGCAGCGAGGGGGCAGGGGGCGCCCGGGGCTACACCTTC	CASSEGAGGARGYTF
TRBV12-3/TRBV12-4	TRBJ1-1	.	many	TGTGCCAGCAGCCCTAGGGCGGGTTTCGATGGGATGTCGGACACTGAAGCTTTCTTT	CASSPRAGFDGMSDTEAFF
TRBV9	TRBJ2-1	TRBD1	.	TGTGCCAGCAGCCCCGGGACAGGGGGCTACAATGAGCAGTTCTTC	CASSPGTGGYNEQFF
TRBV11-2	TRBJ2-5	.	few	TGTGCCAGCAGCTTCCCAAGGGACGGACGAGGTCGGGAGACCCAGTACTTC	CASSFPRDGRGRETQYF
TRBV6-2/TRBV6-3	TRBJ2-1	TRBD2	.	TGTGCCAGCAGTTACTCGGGGACTAGGTCCCATGAGCAGTTCTTC	CASSYSGTRSHEQFF
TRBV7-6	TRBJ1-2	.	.	TGTGCCAGCAGCCCGTTCCGGGACTCACCTAACTATGGCTACACCTTC	CASSPFRDSPNYGYTF